The rows below give T cell receptor beta chains drawn from one sample of a study of blood T cell repertoires in COVID-19. Produced via immunoSEQ multiplex PCR; TCRdb's table is partial and in-frame only. The table includes 200,000 to 250,000 clones, approximately 78% detected once. Sequenced: PBMCs or T cells enriched from blood (not recorded which). The receptors stem from a man aged 35-49 years who had recovered from COVID-19. CDR3s include the opening cysteine and the closing phenylalanine or tryptophan. D genes are given only for firm matches. Clone size is stated in some rows and not others, as once, few, many or a class when expanded.

d_gene: .
abundance: .
j_gene: TRBJ2-1
v_gene: TRBV7-2
CDR3nt: TGTGCCAGCAGCTTAGCGCTCGTCGGGAGCTCCGATGAGCAGTTCTTC
CDR3aa: CASSLALVGSSDEQFF

d_gene: .
abundance: once
j_gene: TRBJ2-2
v_gene: TRBV10-3
CDR3nt: TGTGCCATCAGTGGGGACTCCACCGGGGAGCTGTTTTTT
CDR3aa: CAISGDSTGELFF

d_gene: .
abundance: .
j_gene: TRBJ2-2
v_gene: TRBV5-1
CDR3nt: TGCGCCAGCACCTCGACAGGCGATACTCAAACCGGGGAGCTGTTTTTT
CDR3aa: CASTSTGDTQTGELFF

d_gene: TRBD1
abundance: .
j_gene: TRBJ1-1
v_gene: TRBV5-1
CDR3nt: TGCGCCAGCCGGGCGTGGGACAGGGGGCCCCAGAACACTGAAGCTTTCTTT
CDR3aa: CASRAWDRGPQNTEAFF

d_gene: TRBD2
abundance: .
j_gene: TRBJ2-1
v_gene: TRBV3-1/TRBV3-2
CDR3nt: TGTGCCAGCAGCCAACTAGCGGGGGCTGAGCAGTTCTTC
CDR3aa: CASSQLAGAEQFF

d_gene: TRBD2
abundance: .
j_gene: TRBJ2-7
v_gene: TRBV19
CDR3nt: TGTGCCAGTAGTAGAGAAGCGGGAGTTTTCAACGAGCAGTACTTC
CDR3aa: CASSREAGVFNEQYF

d_gene: .
abundance: .
j_gene: TRBJ1-3
v_gene: TRBV7-6
CDR3nt: TGTGCCAGCAGCTTGACAGACGCTCTTTGGAACACCATATATTTT
CDR3aa: CASSLTDALWNTIYF

d_gene: .
abundance: .
j_gene: TRBJ1-1
v_gene: TRBV29-1
CDR3nt: TGCAGCGTTTCGGGGGTAGTCACTGAAGCTTTCTTT
CDR3aa: CSVSGVVTEAFF

d_gene: TRBD1
abundance: .
j_gene: TRBJ2-3
v_gene: TRBV5-4
CDR3nt: TGTGCCAGCAGTCCGACAGGGGCAGATACGCAGTATTTT
CDR3aa: CASSPTGADTQYF

d_gene: .
abundance: .
j_gene: TRBJ1-2
v_gene: TRBV9
CDR3nt: TGTGCCAGCAGCGTAGCTTCTTTGTTTCAGGGAGGGGGCTACACCTTC
CDR3aa: CASSVASLFQGGGYTF

d_gene: .
abundance: .
j_gene: TRBJ1-5
v_gene: TRBV6-5
CDR3nt: TGTGCCAGCAGTTACTCGTCTATTCAGCCCCAGCATTTT
CDR3aa: CASSYSSIQPQHF

d_gene: .
abundance: .
j_gene: TRBJ1-6
v_gene: TRBV7-9
CDR3nt: TGTGCCAGCAGCTCCGGGGTTTCCAATTCACCCCTCCACTTT
CDR3aa: CASSSGVSNSPLHF

d_gene: .
abundance: few
j_gene: TRBJ2-1
v_gene: TRBV19
CDR3nt: TGTGCCAGTACCAGGACAGTTCCCAATGAGCAGTTCTTC
CDR3aa: CASTRTVPNEQFF

d_gene: .
abundance: .
j_gene: TRBJ2-7
v_gene: TRBV2
CDR3nt: TGTGCCAGCAGCGCTACCCAGGGATACACCTACGAGCAGTACTTC
CDR3aa: CASSATQGYTYEQYF

d_gene: .
abundance: .
j_gene: TRBJ1-4
v_gene: TRBV5-5
CDR3nt: TGTGCCAGCAGCGCCGACGGTACGGGAGCAACTAATGAAAAACTGTTTTTT
CDR3aa: CASSADGTGATNEKLFF

d_gene: .
abundance: few
j_gene: TRBJ1-3
v_gene: TRBV7-7
CDR3nt: TGTGCCAGCAGCTCACAACCAGGGACTGGAAACACCATATATTTT
CDR3aa: CASSSQPGTGNTIYF

d_gene: .
abundance: once
j_gene: TRBJ1-2
v_gene: TRBV6-1
CDR3nt: TGTGCCAGCAGTGAAAGGCGGACAGTCATACTTGACTATGGCTACACCTTC
CDR3aa: CASSERRTVILDYGYTF

d_gene: TRBD1
abundance: .
j_gene: TRBJ2-7
v_gene: TRBV4-2
CDR3nt: TGTGCCAGCAGCCAAGAGACCCTGGGGGACAGGTCCTTTTTTGAGCAGTACTTC
CDR3aa: CASSQETLGDRSFFEQYF

d_gene: TRBD1
abundance: .
j_gene: TRBJ1-4
v_gene: TRBV5-1
CDR3nt: TGCGCCAGCAGCTCTGGACAGGGCCCTAATGAAAAACTGTTTTTT
CDR3aa: CASSSGQGPNEKLFF

d_gene: .
abundance: .
j_gene: TRBJ1-2
v_gene: TRBV4-2
CDR3nt: TGTGCCAGCAGCCTTGAAACAGACAGCCTCTATGGCTACACCTTC
CDR3aa: CASSLETDSLYGYTF

d_gene: .
abundance: .
j_gene: TRBJ2-5
v_gene: TRBV30
CDR3nt: TGTGCCTGGAGTTCAGGGTTGCAAGAGACCCAGTACTTC
CDR3aa: CAWSSGLQETQYF

d_gene: .
abundance: .
j_gene: TRBJ2-1
v_gene: TRBV19
CDR3nt: TGTGCCAGCAGCGAACCCGGGGACACCCGCCTTAATGGGGAGTTCTTC
CDR3aa: CASSEPGDTRLNGEFF

d_gene: .
abundance: once
j_gene: TRBJ1-1
v_gene: TRBV5-5
CDR3nt: TGTGCCAGCAGCTATCGGGGGAGAACTGAAGCTTTCTTT
CDR3aa: CASSYRGRTEAFF

d_gene: TRBD2
abundance: .
j_gene: TRBJ2-3
v_gene: TRBV27
CDR3nt: TGTGCCAGCAGGAGACTAGCGGGAGATTCAGATACGCAGTATTTT
CDR3aa: CASRRLAGDSDTQYF